The 24 T cell receptor beta chains presented below share a single source sample, sequenced in a study of blood T cells in healthy people across ages. Using a J-beta primer mix together with a sample-barcoded 5' primer, a second PCR was run for roughly 6 to 12 cycles. TCRdb passed the 5' RACE reads through MiXCR, listing each CDR3 protein once. The sample carries some 1.8 million distinct CDR3 sequences, around 40% recorded once. The specimen sequenced was blood. The receptors stem from a human donor in good health.

The chain joins TRBV3-1 to TRBJ2-3; tentative D call: TRBD2 (6 bases). Germline V gene sequence: CDR1 LGHDT, CDR2 YNNKEL (reference sequence). The CDR3 spans 16 residues. V was cut by 4 bases and J by 0 bases, with 14 bases left in between. For the CDR3, the DNA is TGTGCCAGCAGCCTTATGGGGGGTCCTAGCACAGATACGCAGTATTTT. Translating it yields CASSLMGGPSTDTQYF.

The V call is TRBV2, the J call TRBJ2-3, with D uncertain. V was trimmed by 6 bases and J by 2 bases, leaving 12 bases between them. Germline loops: CDR1 SNHLY, CDR2 FYNNEI. The CDR3 is 14 residues long. CDR3 bases: TGTGCCAGCAGCCGCTCGATCTACACAGATACGCAGTATTTT. This translates into CASSRSIYTDTQYF.

The V call is TRBV12-3 or TRBV12-4, the J call TRBJ2-7; D gene unclear. This CDR3 region has 15 residues. V dropped 1 base and J dropped 0 bases, with 10 bases sitting between them. The CDR3 DNA reads as TGTGCCAGCAGTTTAGGACACCAACCCTCCTACGAGCAGTACTTC. Its translation: CASSLGHQPSYEQYF.

The chain carries TRBV6-1 and TRBJ1-2; a weak D match, TRBD1 (5 bases). V dropped 6 bases and J dropped 7 bases, with 15 bases sitting between them. Germline loops: CDR1 MNHNS, CDR2 SASEGT. CDR3 length: 13 amino acids. CDR3 in DNA: TGTGCCAGCAGACCCAGGGAAGGTGGTGGCTACACCTTC. This encodes CASRPREGGGYTF.

This clonotype was detected only a few times. The chain uses TRBV7-9 and TRBJ2-7, with 9 bases identical to TRBD1. The CDR3 spans 15 residues. Germline CDR1 SEHNR, CDR2 FQNEAQ (reference sequence). V shed 5 bases and J 2 bases; nucleotides not matched to a gene: 7. The CDR3 spells CASSQGTGLTYEQYF. For the CDR3, the DNA is TGTGCCAGCAGCCAAGGGACAGGGCTTACCTACGAGCAGTACTTC.

Details on this clonotype: The junction departs from germline at one end; a sequencing error may be responsible. The chain carries TRBV7-6 and TRBJ2-3; 8 bases are shared with TRBD2. Germline V gene data show CDR1 as SGHVS and CDR2 as FNYEAQ. This CDR3 is built from 17 residues. CDR3 amino acids: CASSLGWVAGTTNTQYF. The CDR3 DNA reads as TGTGCCAGCAGCTTAGGTTGGGTAGCGGGGACCACAAATACGCAGTATTTT.

The chain is built from TRBV28 and TRBJ2-7, with TRBD1 identical over 9 bases. The DNA end is a closer match to TRBJ2-5, so the J assignment may be wrong. From germline, CDR1 is MDHEN and CDR2 SYDVKM. The CDR3 extends over 17 amino acids. The CDR3 sequence is CASSPRGGGQGFGTQYF. The CDR3, as DNA: TGTGCCAGCAGTCCCCGAGGGGGAGGACAGGGGTTTGGGACCCAGTACTTC.

This sequence joins TRBV29-1 and TRBJ2-7; 10 bases match TRBD1. The CDR3 is made up of 13 amino acids. CDR1 SQVTM and CDR2 ANQGSEA come from the germline V gene. The junction had 6 bases not matched to a gene; V was cut back by 7 bases and J by 3 bases. This CDR3 is CSAGTGDLYEQYF. CDR3 bases: TGCAGCGCCGGGACAGGGGACCTCTACGAGCAGTACTTC.

Concerning this clonotype: A junction boundary mismatches the germline segment, possibly from a read error. J is TRBJ1-2 and V is TRBV3-1; D is unresolved. Germline CDR1 LGHDT, CDR2 YNNKEL (reference sequence). This CDR3 has 21 residues. The CDR3 DNA follows: TGTGTCAGCAGCCAAGAAACGGTTGGCCCTCCGGACCTTCGAACTAACTATGGCTACACCTTC. It codes for CVSSQETVGPPDLRTNYGYTF.

The chain is built from TRBV14 and TRBJ1-2; D is uncertain. CDR1 is SGHDN, CDR2 FVKESK, per germline. This CDR3 spans 15 amino acids. V gave up 1 base and J gave up 4 bases, with 13 bases separating them. CDR3 bases: TGTGCCAGCAGCCAAGGTAGCCCGGCTGCCTATGGCTACACCTTC. Its protein is CASSQGSPAAYGYTF.

This clonotype has only one observation. The chain couples TRBV7-2 to TRBJ2-3; 8 positions match TRBD2. Trimming cost V 8 bases and J 0 bases; bases outside gene matches: 10. Germline CDR1 SGHTA, CDR2 FQGNSA. This CDR3 contains 16 residues. CDR3 protein: CASGLSGGASTDTQYF. The CDR3 DNA reads as TGTGCCAGCGGCCTGAGCGGGGGCGCTAGCACAGATACGCAGTATTTT.

This clonotype occurred a few times. The chain links TRBV9 to TRBJ2-7; no reliable D call. The CDR3 sequence is 15 residues long. Trimming removed 4 bases from V and 1 base from J, with 15 bases in between. CDR1 and CDR2 from the germline V gene are SGDLS and YYNGEE. CDR3 bases: TGTGCCAGCAGCCCGAGAGGTGACCGATCCTACGAGCAGTACTTC. It yields the protein CASSPRGDRSYEQYF. The whole variable domain, filled in from reference TRBV9 and TRBJ2-7, reads DSGVTQTPKHLITATGQRVTLRCSPRSGDLSVYWYQQSLDQGLQFLIQYYNGEERAKGNILERFSAQQFPDLHSELNLSSLELGDSALYFCASSPRGDRSYEQYFGPGTRLTVT.

The chain carries TRBV7-2 and TRBJ2-3; tentatively, D is TRBD2 (7 bases). This CDR3 has 18 residues. V lost 4 bases and J 0 bases, leaving 20 bases between the germline ends. Looked up from germline, CDR1 is SGHTA and CDR2 is FQGNSA. The CDR3 region is CASSSQANRDYSTDTQYF. Written as DNA, the CDR3 is TGTGCCAGCAGCTCACAGGCGAACAGGGACTATAGCACAGATACGCAGTATTTT.

The chain joins TRBV7-2 to TRBJ2-1; D is tentatively TRBD1 or TRBD2 (5 bases each). The ends were cut back, 6 bases at V and 5 bases at J, with 14 bases in the middle. Germline lookup yields CDR1 SGHTA and CDR2 FQGNSA. The CDR3 loop spans 14 amino acids. CDR3 nucleotides: TGTGCCAGCAGTATCGGGGCCATAAACAATGAGCAGTTCTTC. As protein: CASSIGAINNEQFF.

This clonotype appeared a few times. The V gene is TRBV7-8, the J gene TRBJ1-2, with TRBD1 identical over 11 bases. The germline V gene encodes CDR1 SGHVS and CDR2 FQNEAQ. V trimming: 3 bases; J trimming: 4 bases; junction bases outside the gene matches: 13. The CDR3 is 18 amino acids. The CDR3 DNA follows: TGTGCCAGCAGCTTTATTAACCCCAGGACAGGGGGCTTCTATGGCTACACCTTC. It specifies CASSFINPRTGGFYGYTF.

In the case of this clonotype: An end of the junction differs from the germline gene, which may be a read error. V gene TRBV6-5 combines with J gene TRBJ2-7; 10 bases map to TRBD2. The CDR3 is 14 residues long. Germline values: CDR1 MNHEY, CDR2 SVGAGI. The CDR3 here is CASRSGTSVYERYF. Written as DNA, the CDR3 is TGTGCCAGCAGATCCGGGACTAGCGTATACGAGCGGTACTTC.

This clonotype was seen a few times. The CDR3 DNA is TGTGCCAGCAACAAGAACATGGGGGAGCAGTACTTC. It specifies CASNKNMGEQYF. The chain joins TRBV12-3 or TRBV12-4 to TRBJ2-4; TRBD1 or TRBD2 may be the D gene (5 bases each). The CDR3 extends over 12 amino acids. V gave up 7 bases and J gave up 13 bases, with 17 bases separating them.

This clonotype was observed a handful of times. CDR3 sequence (DNA): TGCAGCGTTGTTGAGACATACTCCTACGAGCAGTACTTC. This codes for CSVVETYSYEQYF. The chain carries TRBV29-1 and TRBJ2-7; unclear D gene. Germline V gene data show CDR1 as SQVTM and CDR2 as ANQGSEA. The CDR3 sequence is 13 residues long. V dropped 4 bases and J dropped 0 bases, with 10 bases sitting between them.

The CDR3 sequence: CASSPGQAVIANYGYTF. The CDR3 nucleotides read TGCGCCAGCAGCCCGGGACAGGCGGTAATAGCTAACTATGGCTACACCTTC. The chain links TRBV5-1 to TRBJ1-2, with 8 positions matching TRBD1. The junction had 11 bases not matched to a gene; V was cut back by 4 bases and J by 0 bases. The V gene's germline CDR1 is SGHRS and CDR2 YFSETQ. The CDR3 runs 17 residues.

The chain links TRBV4-1 to TRBJ2-3; D might be TRBD2 (5 bases). The germline CDR1 and CDR2 sequences are MGHRA and YSYEKL. CDR3 size: 16 residues. The V end lost 4 bases, the J end lost 2 bases, and 16 bases lay between the germline ends. The CDR3: CASSLYVASVTDTQYF. CDR3 nucleotides: TGCGCCAGCAGCCTATATGTAGCGAGTGTCACAGATACGCAGTATTTT.

The chain joins TRBV7-2 to TRBJ2-1; possibly TRBD2 for D (5 bases). Germline CDR1 reads SGHTA; CDR2 reads FQGNSA. The CDR3 sequence is 16 residues long. Trimming took 2 bases from V and 9 from J, leaving 20 bases between them. The CDR3 is CASSLLFDYNSTEQFF. In DNA, the CDR3 is TGTGCCAGCAGCTTATTATTTGACTATAACAGTACTGAGCAGTTCTTC.

This clonotype was recorded a few times. The V call is TRBV7-9, the J call TRBJ1-2, with D possibly being TRBD1 (6 bases). Trimming removed 3 bases from V and 8 bases from J, with 16 bases in between. Germline V gives CDR1 SEHNR, CDR2 FQNEAQ (reference sequence). CDR3 length: 14 amino acids. The CDR3 DNA reads as TGTGCCAGCAGCTTGTACCAGGGGACTGAGGGCTACACCTTC. It yields the protein CASSLYQGTEGYTF.

Only a few counts were recorded for this clonotype. The genes are TRBV20-1 and TRBJ2-5; D is possibly TRBD2 (6 bases). Deletions cut 3 bases from V and 6 bases from J, with 14 bases between. There are 13 residues in the CDR3. Germline V gene lookup returns CDR1 DFQATT and CDR2 SNEGSKA (reference sequence). The CDR3 nucleotides are TGCAGTGCTAGGGAGGGGTTTTCTAAGACCCAGTACTTC. Translating it yields CSAREGFSKTQYF.

The chain joins TRBV3-1 to TRBJ2-3; the D gene is possibly TRBD2 (6 bases). Germline assignment: CDR1 LGHDT and CDR2 YNNKEL (reference sequence). This CDR3 is built from 15 residues. V shed 4 bases and J shed 1 base, with 12 bases lying between them. Here the CDR3 DNA reads TGTGCCAGCAGCCCGGGACTTGAAGGCACAGATACGCAGTATTTT. This translates into CASSPGLEGTDTQYF.